These T cell receptor beta chains were read from a single sample in a study of shared clonotypes between healthy human individuals. Profiled with immunoSEQ multiplex PCR; TCRdb holds only in-frame clones, not every one. The table records roughly 1,500,000 clones, roughly 98% of them present only once. Material for sequencing was naive CD4+ T cells sorted from blood. The receptors here all came from a man aged 30 to 45 in good health. Each CDR3 is given with its conserved first and last residue. D genes are given only for firm matches. Size is stated for part of the rows, as once, few or many counts, or as a class when the clone is expanded.

v_call,j_call,cdr3_length,clone_size,d_call,cdr3_nt,cdr3_aa
TRBV6-1,TRBJ1-5,15,-,-,TGTGCCAGCAGTGATTTCAGATATAGCAATCAGCCCCAGCATTTT,CASSDFRYSNQPQHF
TRBV18,TRBJ2-7,14,-,TRBD2,TGTGCCAGCTCACCTAGCGGGAGTTTGTACGAGCAGTACTTC,CASSPSGSLYEQYF
TRBV6-1,TRBJ1-2,14,once,-,TGTGCCAGCAGTGCATCCCGACAGAGCTATGGCTACACCTTC,CASSASRQSYGYTF
TRBV19,TRBJ2-6,16,-,-,TGTGCCACCGGACTCTCTTTTAGCTCTGGGGCCAACGTCCTGACTTTC,CATGLSFSSGANVLTF
TRBV18,TRBJ1-2,12,-,-,TGTGCCAGCTCACCGGCAGGGTCGGGCTACACCTTC,CASSPAGSGYTF
TRBV11-2,TRBJ2-7,14,-,TRBD2,TGTGCCAGCAGCCGGGGGGTAGGAATCTACGAGCAGTACTTC,CASSRGVGIYEQYF
TRBV11-3,TRBJ2-2,15,-,-,TGTGCCAGCAGCTTAATGGGGGGAAACACCGGGGAGCTGTTTTTT,CASSLMGGNTGELFF
TRBV16,TRBJ2-1,16,once,TRBD2,TGTGCCAGCAGCCTGGTAGGGGAGGGTTCCTACAATGAGCAGTTCTTC,CASSLVGEGSYNEQFF
TRBV7-2,TRBJ2-6,15,-,-,TGTGCCAGCACCCCTAGAGGGACGGGGGCCAACGTCCTGACTTTC,CASTPRGTGANVLTF
TRBV9,TRBJ2-1,14,-,TRBD2,TGTGCCAGCAGCCCAGCACTAGCGGGAGAGGAGCAGTTCTTC,CASSPALAGEEQFF
TRBV9,TRBJ2-7,15,few,TRBD2,TGTGCCAGCAGCGTGGGGACTAGCGGAGCCTACGAGCAGTACTTC,CASSVGTSGAYEQYF
TRBV5-4,TRBJ2-1,15,-,TRBD1,TGTGCCAGCAGCTCACCGGGACAGGGGTACAATGAGCAGTTCTTC,CASSSPGQGYNEQFF
TRBV5-1,TRBJ1-5,15,-,TRBD1,TGCGCCAGCAGCTTGACTACAGGGGAAAATCAGCCCCAGCATTTT,CASSLTTGENQPQHF
TRBV29-1,TRBJ2-7,14,once,TRBD2,TGCAGCGTTGAAGATGGGGCGGGGGGCTACGAGCAGTACTTC,CSVEDGAGGYEQYF
TRBV4-1,TRBJ1-4,16,-,-,TGCGCCAGCAGCCAAGAATCATCGGGAAGAAATGAAAAACTGTTTTTT,CASSQESSGRNEKLFF
TRBV10-2,TRBJ1-1,13,-,-,TGCGCCAGCAGTCCCGGGACCATCGGGGAAGCTTTCTTT,CASSPGTIGEAFF
TRBV5-1,TRBJ1-2,16,-,TRBD1,TGCGCCAGCAGCCAGGCCGGGACAGGGGCCTCCTATGGCTACACCTTC,CASSQAGTGASYGYTF
TRBV7-9,TRBJ2-2,13,-,-,TGTGCCATAGCGGGACAGAAGACCGGGGAGCTGTTTTTT,CAIAGQKTGELFF